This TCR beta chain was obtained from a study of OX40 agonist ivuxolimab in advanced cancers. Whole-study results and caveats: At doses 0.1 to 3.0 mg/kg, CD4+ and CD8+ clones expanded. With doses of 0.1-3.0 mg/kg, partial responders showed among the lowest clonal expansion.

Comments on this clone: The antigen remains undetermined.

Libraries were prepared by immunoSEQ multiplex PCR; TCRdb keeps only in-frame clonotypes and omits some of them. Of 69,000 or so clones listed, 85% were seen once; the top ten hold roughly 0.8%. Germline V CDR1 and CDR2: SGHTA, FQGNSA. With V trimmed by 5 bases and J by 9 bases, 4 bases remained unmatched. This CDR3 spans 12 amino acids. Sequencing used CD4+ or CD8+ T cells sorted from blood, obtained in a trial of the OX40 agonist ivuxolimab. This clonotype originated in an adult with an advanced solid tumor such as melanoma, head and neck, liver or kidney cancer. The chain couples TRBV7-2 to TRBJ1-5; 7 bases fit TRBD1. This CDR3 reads CASSNQGGPQHF. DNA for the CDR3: TGTGCCAGCAGCAACCAGGGGGGGCCCCAGCATTTT.